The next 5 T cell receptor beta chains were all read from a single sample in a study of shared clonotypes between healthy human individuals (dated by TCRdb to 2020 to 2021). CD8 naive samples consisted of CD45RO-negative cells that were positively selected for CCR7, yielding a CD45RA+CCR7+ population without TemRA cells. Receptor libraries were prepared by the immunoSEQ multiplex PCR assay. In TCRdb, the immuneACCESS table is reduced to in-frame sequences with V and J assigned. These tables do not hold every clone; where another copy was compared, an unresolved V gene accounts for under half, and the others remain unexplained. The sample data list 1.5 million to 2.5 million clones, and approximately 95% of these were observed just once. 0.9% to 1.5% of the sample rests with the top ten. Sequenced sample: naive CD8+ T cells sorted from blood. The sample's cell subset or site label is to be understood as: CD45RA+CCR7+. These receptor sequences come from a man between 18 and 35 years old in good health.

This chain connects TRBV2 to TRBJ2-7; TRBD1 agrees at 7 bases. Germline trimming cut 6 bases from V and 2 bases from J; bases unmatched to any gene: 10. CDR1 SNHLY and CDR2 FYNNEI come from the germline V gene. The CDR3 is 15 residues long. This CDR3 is CASRESTGITYEQYF. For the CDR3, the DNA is TGTGCCAGCAGGGAATCGACAGGGATCACCTACGAGCAGTACTTC.

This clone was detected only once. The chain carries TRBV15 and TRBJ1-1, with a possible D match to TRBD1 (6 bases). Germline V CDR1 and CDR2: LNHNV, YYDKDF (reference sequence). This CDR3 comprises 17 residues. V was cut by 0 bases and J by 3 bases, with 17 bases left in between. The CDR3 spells CATSRDRSGATDTEAFF. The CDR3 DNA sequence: TGTGCCACCAGCAGAGATCGGTCAGGGGCTACTGACACTGAAGCTTTCTTT.

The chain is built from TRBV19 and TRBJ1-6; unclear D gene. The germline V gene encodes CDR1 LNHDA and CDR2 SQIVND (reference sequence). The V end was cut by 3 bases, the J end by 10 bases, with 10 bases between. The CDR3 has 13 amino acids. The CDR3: CASSIPGWSPLHF. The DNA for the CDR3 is TGTGCCAGTAGTATCCCGGGATGGTCACCCCTCCACTTT.

The CDR3 region is CASSQEEDFSGAYEQYF. In DNA form, the CDR3 reads TGCGCCAGCAGCCAAGAAGAGGATTTTAGCGGGGCCTACGAGCAGTACTTC. The J gene is TRBJ2-7, the V gene TRBV4-1; the match to TRBD2 covers 8 bases. The germline V gene has CDR1 MGHRA and CDR2 YSYEKL. With V trimmed by 0 bases and J by 2 bases, 9 bases remained unmatched. This CDR3 comprises 17 residues.

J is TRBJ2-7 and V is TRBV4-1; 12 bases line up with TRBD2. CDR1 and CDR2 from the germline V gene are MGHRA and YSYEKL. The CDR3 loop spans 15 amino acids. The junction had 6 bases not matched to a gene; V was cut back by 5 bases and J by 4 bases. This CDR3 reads CASSEGLAGPYEQYF. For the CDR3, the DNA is TGCGCCAGCAGCGAAGGACTAGCGGGGCCTTACGAGCAGTACTTC.